The clone carrying this T cell receptor (beta chain) was detected a few times. Its target is not known. This record belongs to a study of identical twins. TCRdb redid the calling of the 5' RACE reads with MiXCR, one entry per CDR3 protein. Found here are 1.5 million to 2 million distinct CDR3 sequences, roughly 35% of them singletons; the top ten hold about 0.3%. Germline CDR1 SGHVS, CDR2 FNYEAQ. The V and J ends lost 0 bases and 0 bases respectively, with 12 bases between them. This CDR3 contains 17 residues. Broader study findings: Invariant T cells like MAIT and iNKT could partly confound the zero-insertion analyses. Twin-shared out-of-frame alpha sequences were enriched for low generation probability.

This rearrangement joins TRBV7-6 to TRBJ2-1, with a possible D match to TRBD2 (7 bases). This TCR derives from a newborn girl in good health. The sample consisted of cord blood. The CDR3 coding sequence is TGTGCCAGCAGCTTAGCGAAAGGGGGGGGCTCCTACAATGAGCAGTTCTTC. Translating gives CASSLAKGGGSYNEQFF.